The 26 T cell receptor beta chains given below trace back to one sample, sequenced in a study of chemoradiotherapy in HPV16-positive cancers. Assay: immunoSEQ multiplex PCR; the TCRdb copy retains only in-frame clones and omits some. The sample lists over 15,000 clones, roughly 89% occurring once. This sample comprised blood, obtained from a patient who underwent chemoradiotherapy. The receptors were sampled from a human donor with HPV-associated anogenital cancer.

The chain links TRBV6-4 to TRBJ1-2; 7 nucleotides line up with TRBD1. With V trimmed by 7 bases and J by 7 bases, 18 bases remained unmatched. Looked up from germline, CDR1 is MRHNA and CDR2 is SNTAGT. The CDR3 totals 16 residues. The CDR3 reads CASNERRPGGSCGYTF. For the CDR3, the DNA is TGTGCCAGCAATGAAAGAAGGCCAGGGGGAAGTTGTGGCTACACCTTC.

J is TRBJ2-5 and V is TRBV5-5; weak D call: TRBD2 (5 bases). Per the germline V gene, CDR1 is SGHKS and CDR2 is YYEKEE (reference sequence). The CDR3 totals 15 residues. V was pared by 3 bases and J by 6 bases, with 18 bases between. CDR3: CASSWERTPGKTQYF. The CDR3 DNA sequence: TGTGCCAGCAGCTGGGAGCGAACCCCTGGAAAGACCCAGTACTTC. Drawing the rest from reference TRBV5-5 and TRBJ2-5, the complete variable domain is DAGVTQSPTHLIKTRGQQVTLRCSPISGHKSVSWYQQVLGQGPQFIFQYYEKEERGRGNFPDRFSARQFPNYSSELNVNALLLGDSALYLCASSWERTPGKTQYFGPGTRLLVL.

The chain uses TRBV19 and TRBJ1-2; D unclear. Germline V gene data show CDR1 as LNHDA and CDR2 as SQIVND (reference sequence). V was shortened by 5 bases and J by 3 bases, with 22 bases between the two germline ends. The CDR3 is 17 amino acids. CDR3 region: CASSLSELGSDDYGYTF. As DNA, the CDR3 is TGTGCCAGTAGTCTTAGTGAGCTCGGCTCCGATGACTATGGCTACACCTTC. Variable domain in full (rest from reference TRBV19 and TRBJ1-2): DGGITQSPKYLFRKEGQNVTLSCEQNLNHDAMYWYRQDPGQGLRLIYYSQIVNDFQKGDIAEGYSVSREKKESFPLTVTSAQKNPTAFYLCASSLSELGSDDYGYTFGSGTRLTVV.

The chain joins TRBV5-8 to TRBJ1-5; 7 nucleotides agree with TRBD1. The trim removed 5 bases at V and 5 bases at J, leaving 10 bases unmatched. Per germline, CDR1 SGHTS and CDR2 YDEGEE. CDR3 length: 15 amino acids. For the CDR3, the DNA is TGTGCCAGCAGAAAGGGGACAGCGGCGGATCAGCCCCAGCATTTT. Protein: CASRKGTAADQPQHF. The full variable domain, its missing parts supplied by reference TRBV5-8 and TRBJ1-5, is EAGVTQSPTHLIKTRGQQATLRCSPISGHTSVYWYQQALGLGLQFLLWYDEGEERNRGNFPPRFSGRQFPNYSSELNVNALELEDSALYLCASRKGTAADQPQHFGDGTRLSIL.

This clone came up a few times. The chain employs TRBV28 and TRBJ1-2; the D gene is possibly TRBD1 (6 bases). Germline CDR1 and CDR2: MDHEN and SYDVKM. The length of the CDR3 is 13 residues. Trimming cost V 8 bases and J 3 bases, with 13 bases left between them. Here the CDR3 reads CASFGGTYYGYTF. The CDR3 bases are TGTGCCAGCTTTGGGGGCACATACTATGGCTACACCTTC.

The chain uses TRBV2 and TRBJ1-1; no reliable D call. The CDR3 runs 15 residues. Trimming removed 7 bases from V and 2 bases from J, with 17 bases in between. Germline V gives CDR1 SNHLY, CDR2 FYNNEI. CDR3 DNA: TGTGCCAGCAACACCCGAAACCCGGGTAACACTGAAGCTTTCTTT. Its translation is CASNTRNPGNTEAFF. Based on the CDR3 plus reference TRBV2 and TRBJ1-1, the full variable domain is EPEVTQTPSHQVTQMGQEVILRCVPISNHLYFYWYRQILGQKVEFLVSFYNNEISEKSEIFDDQFSVERPDGSNFTLKIRSTKLEDSAMYFCASNTRNPGNTEAFFGQGTRLTVV.

The CDR3 coding sequence is TGTGCCAGCAGTGCCGGGACAGATAGCAATCAGCCCCAGCATTTT. Amino acid sequence: CASSAGTDSNQPQHF. The chain is built from TRBV28 and TRBJ1-5, with 7 bases aligning to TRBD1. This CDR3 is 15 amino acids long. Losses at the gene ends were 5 bases for V and 0 bases for J; bases not matched to a gene: 4. Germline V lookup: CDR1 MDHEN, CDR2 SYDVKM.

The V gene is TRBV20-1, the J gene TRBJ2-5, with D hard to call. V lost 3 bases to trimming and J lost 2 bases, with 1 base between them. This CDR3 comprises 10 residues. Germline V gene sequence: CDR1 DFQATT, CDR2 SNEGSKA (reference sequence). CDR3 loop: CSASQETQYF. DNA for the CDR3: TGCAGTGCTAGTCAAGAGACCCAGTACTTC.

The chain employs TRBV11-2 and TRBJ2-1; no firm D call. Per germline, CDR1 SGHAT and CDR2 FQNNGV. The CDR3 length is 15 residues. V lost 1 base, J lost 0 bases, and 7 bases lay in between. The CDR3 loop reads CASSLGGSSYNEQFF. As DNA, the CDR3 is TGTGCCAGCAGCTTAGGAGGTAGCTCCTACAATGAGCAGTTCTTC.

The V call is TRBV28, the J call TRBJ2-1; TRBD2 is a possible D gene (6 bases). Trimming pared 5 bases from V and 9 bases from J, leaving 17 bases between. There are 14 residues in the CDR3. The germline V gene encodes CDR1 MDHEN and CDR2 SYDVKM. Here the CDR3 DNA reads TGTGCCAGCAGTCTACATACTAGCCAGGTTGAGCAGTTCTTC. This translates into CASSLHTSQVEQFF.

The CDR3 loop is CASSYRRGGTDTQYF. In DNA, the CDR3 is TGTGCCAGCAGTTACAGAAGGGGGGGCACAGATACGCAGTATTTT. The chain combines TRBV6-5 with TRBJ2-3, with D possibly called TRBD1 or TRBD2 (6 bases each). With 2 bases removed from V and 1 base from J, the gap between germline ends came to 10 bases. This CDR3 has 15 amino acids. The germline V gene encodes CDR1 MNHEY and CDR2 SVGAGI.

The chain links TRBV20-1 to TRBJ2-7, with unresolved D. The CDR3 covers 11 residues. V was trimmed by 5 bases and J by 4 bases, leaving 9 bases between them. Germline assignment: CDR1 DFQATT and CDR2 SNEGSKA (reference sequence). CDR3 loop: CSALDGYEQYF. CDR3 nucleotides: TGCAGTGCTTTGGACGGTTACGAGCAGTACTTC.

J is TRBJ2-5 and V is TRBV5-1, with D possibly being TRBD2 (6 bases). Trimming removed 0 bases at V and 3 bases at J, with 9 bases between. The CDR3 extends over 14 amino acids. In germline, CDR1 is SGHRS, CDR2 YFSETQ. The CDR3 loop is CASSLVSGEETQYF. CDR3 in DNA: TGCGCCAGCAGCTTGGTTAGCGGAGAAGAGACCCAGTACTTC.

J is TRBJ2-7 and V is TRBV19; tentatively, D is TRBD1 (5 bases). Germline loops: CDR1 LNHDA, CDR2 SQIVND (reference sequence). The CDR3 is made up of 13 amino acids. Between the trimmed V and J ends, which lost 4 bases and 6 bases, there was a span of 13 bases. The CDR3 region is CASSTGTGLEQYF. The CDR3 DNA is TGTGCCAGTAGTACCGGAACAGGTCTCGAGCAGTACTTC.

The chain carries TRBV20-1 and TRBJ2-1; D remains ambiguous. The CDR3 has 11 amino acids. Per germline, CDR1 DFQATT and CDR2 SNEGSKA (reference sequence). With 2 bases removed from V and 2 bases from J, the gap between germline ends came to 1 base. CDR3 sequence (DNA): TGCAGTGCTAGACCCTACAATGAGCAGTTCTTC. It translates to CSARPYNEQFF.

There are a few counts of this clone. CDR3 loop: CASSIVPRTGDEQFF. The CDR3 DNA sequence: TGTGCCAGTAGTATTGTTCCCCGGACAGGGGATGAGCAGTTCTTC. This rearrangement joins TRBV19 to TRBJ2-1; TRBD1 agrees at 9 bases. CDR3 length: 15 amino acids. The germline gives CDR1 LNHDA, CDR2 SQIVND (reference sequence). J was trimmed by 8 bases and V by 3 bases; bases with no gene match: 8.

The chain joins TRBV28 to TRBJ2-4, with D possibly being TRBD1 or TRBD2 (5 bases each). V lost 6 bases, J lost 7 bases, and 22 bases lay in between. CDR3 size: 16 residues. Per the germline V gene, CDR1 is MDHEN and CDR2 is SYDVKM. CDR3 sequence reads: CASSTRKAVGRNIQYF. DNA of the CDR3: TGTGCCAGCAGCACACGAAAGGCGGTGGGACGGAACATTCAGTACTTC.

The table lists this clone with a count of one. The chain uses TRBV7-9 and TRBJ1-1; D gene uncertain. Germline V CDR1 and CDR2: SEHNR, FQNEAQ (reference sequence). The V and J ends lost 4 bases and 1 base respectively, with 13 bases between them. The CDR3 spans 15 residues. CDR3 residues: CASSSASVTNTEAFF. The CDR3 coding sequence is TGTGCCAGCAGCTCCGCTTCGGTTACGAACACTGAAGCTTTCTTT. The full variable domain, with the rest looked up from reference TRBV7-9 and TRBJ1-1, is DTGVSQNPRHKITKRGQNVTFRCDPISEHNRLYWYRQTLGQGPEFLTYFQNEAQLEKSRLLSDRFSAERPKGSFSTLEIQRTEQGDSAMYLCASSSASVTNTEAFFGQGTRLTVV.

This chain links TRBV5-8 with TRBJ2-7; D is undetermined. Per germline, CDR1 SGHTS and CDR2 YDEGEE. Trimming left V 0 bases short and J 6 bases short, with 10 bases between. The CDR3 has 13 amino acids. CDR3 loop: CASSLETDSEQYF. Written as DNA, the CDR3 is TGTGCCAGCAGCTTGGAAACAGACTCCGAGCAGTACTTC.

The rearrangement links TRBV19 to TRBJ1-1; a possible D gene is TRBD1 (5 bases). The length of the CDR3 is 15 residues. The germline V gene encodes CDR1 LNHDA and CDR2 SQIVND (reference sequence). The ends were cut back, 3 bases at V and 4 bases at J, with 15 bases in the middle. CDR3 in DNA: TGTGCCAGTAGTATCTCAGGGTATTGGATCACTGAAGCTTTCTTT. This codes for CASSISGYWITEAFF.

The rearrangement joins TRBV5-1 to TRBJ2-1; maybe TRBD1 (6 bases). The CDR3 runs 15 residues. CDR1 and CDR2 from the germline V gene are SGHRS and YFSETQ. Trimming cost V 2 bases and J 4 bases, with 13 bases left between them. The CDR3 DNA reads TGCGCCAGCAGCTTACCAGGGACAAATTACAATGAGCAGTTCTTC. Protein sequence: CASSLPGTNYNEQFF.

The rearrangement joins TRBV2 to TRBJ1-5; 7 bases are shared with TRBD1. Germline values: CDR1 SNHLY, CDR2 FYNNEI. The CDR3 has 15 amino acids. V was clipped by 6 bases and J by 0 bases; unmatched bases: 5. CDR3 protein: CASRAGGYSNQPQHF. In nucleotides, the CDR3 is TGTGCCAGCAGAGCAGGGGGGTATAGCAATCAGCCCCAGCATTTT.

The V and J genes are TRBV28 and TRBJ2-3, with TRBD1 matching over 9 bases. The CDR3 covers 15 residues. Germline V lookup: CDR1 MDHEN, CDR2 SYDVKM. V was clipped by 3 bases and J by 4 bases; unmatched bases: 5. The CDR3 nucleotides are TGTGCCAGCAGTTTGGTGGGACAGGGTCCAGATACGCAGTATTTT. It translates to CASSLVGQGPDTQYF.

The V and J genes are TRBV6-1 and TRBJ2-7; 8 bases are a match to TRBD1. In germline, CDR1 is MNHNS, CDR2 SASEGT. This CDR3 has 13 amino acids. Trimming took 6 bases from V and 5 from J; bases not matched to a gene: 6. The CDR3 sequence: CASRPQGANEQYF. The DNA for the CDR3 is TGTGCCAGCAGACCTCAGGGGGCTAACGAGCAGTACTTC.

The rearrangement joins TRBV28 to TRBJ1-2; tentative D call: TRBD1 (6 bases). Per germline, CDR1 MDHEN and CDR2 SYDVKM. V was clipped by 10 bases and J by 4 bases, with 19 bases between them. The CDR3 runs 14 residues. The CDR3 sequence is CAIKEAGAVYGYTF. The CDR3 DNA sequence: TGTGCCATAAAAGAGGCAGGGGCCGTCTATGGCTACACCTTC.

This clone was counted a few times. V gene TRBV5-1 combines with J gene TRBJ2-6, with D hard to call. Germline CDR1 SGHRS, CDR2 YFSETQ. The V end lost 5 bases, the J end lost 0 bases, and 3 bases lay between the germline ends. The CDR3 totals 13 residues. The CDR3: CASRSSGANVLTF. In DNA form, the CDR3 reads TGCGCCAGCAGGAGCTCTGGGGCCAACGTCCTGACTTTC.